What follows are 28 T cell receptor beta chains derived from one specimen sequenced in a study of technical replicates of blood from a few donors. Data came from immunoSEQ multiplex PCR; TCRdb stores just in-frame clones and leaves some out. The top ten hold roughly 0.22% of the sample, which has about 100,000 clones, 90% to 96% seen once. Sequenced material: T cells isolated from PBMCs. These receptors came from a human donor in good health.

The chain has TRBV29-1 and TRBJ2-1; TRBD2 aligns across 16 bases. V lost 2 bases, J lost 2 bases, and 9 bases stayed unmatched. This CDR3 contains 19 residues. From germline, CDR1 is SQVTM and CDR2 ANQGSEA. The chain's CDR3 is CSVETPSGTSGGAYNEQFF. The DNA for the CDR3 is TGCAGCGTTGAAACACCCTCAGGGACTAGCGGGGGGGCCTACAATGAGCAGTTCTTC.

This chain joins TRBV19 and TRBJ1-3; D may be TRBD1 (6 bases). The V end was cut by 5 bases, the J end by 3 bases, with 14 bases between. CDR3 length equals 15 residues. In germline, CDR1 is LNHDA, CDR2 SQIVND (reference sequence). CDR3 amino acids: CASSPVDSLGNTIYF. In nucleotides, the CDR3 is TGTGCCAGTAGTCCGGTGGACAGCCTTGGAAACACCATATATTTT.

This clone was found once. The V call is TRBV28, the J call TRBJ2-7; possibly TRBD2 for D (6 bases). Looked up from germline, CDR1 is MDHEN and CDR2 is SYDVKM. This CDR3 comprises 19 residues. V gave up 3 bases and J gave up 11 bases, with 35 bases separating them. CDR3 protein: CASSFAGSGGPRERSLEYF. The DNA of the CDR3 is TGTGCCAGCAGTTTCGCGGGCTCGGGTGGGCCTCGGGAGAGGTCATTGGAGTACTTC.

The chain has TRBV19 and TRBJ1-2, with unresolved D. Between the trimmed V and J ends, which lost 1 base and 2 bases, there was a span of 8 bases. This CDR3 has 14 residues. CDR1 and CDR2 (germline): LNHDA, SQIVND (reference sequence). CDR3 protein: CASSIASTNYGYTF. Written as DNA, the CDR3 is TGTGCCAGTAGTATAGCGTCCACAAACTATGGCTACACCTTC.

The genes are TRBV7-7 and TRBJ2-1, with D possibly being TRBD2 (6 bases). Trimming removed 8 bases at V and 5 bases at J, with 13 bases between. CDR3 size: 13 residues. CDR1 SSHAT and CDR2 FNYEAQ come from the germline V gene (reference sequence). The CDR3 DNA is TGTGCCAGCGGATCGGGAGCAAACAATGAGCAGTTCTTC. Its translation is CASGSGANNEQFF.

V usage is TRBV7-9 and J usage is TRBJ1-2; D may be TRBD1 (6 bases). V was clipped by 1 base and J by 3 bases, with 9 bases between them. The CDR3 sequence is 14 residues long. The germline V gene has CDR1 SEHNR and CDR2 FQNEAQ (reference sequence). The DNA of the CDR3 is TGTGCCAGCAGCTTAGTTGGGGGCGACTATGGCTACACCTTC. Encoded protein: CASSLVGGDYGYTF. The whole variable domain, filled in from reference TRBV7-9 and TRBJ1-2, reads DTGVSQNPRHKITKRGQNVTFRCDPISEHNRLYWYRQTLGQGPEFLTYFQNEAQLEKSRLLSDRFSAERPKGSFSTLEIQRTEQGDSAMYLCASSLVGGDYGYTFGSGTRLTVV.

This chain connects TRBV7-6 to TRBJ2-7; no firm D call. The CDR3 totals 12 residues. Per germline, CDR1 SGHVS and CDR2 FNYEAQ. V lost 5 bases, J lost 5 bases, and 10 bases lay in between. The CDR3 sequence: CASSPRVDEQYF. The CDR3 bases are TGTGCCAGCAGCCCGCGCGTAGACGAGCAGTACTTC.

The gene calls are TRBV6-5 and TRBJ1-1; no reliable D call. The CDR3 is made up of 13 amino acids. Trimming pared 8 bases from V and 7 bases from J, leaving 17 bases between. CDR1 is MNHEY and CDR2 is SVGAGI in the germline V gene. The CDR3 spells CASYFGDNLEAFF. CDR3 sequence (DNA): TGTGCCAGCTATTTCGGGGATAACCTTGAAGCTTTCTTT.

The chain has TRBV5-1 and TRBJ1-1, with D maybe TRBD1 (5 bases). Germline V gene data show CDR1 as SGHRS and CDR2 as YFSETQ. The CDR3 is made up of 14 amino acids. Between the trimmed V and J ends, which lost 3 bases and 0 bases, there was a span of 9 bases. CDR3 region: CASSSVGLNTEAFF. The CDR3 nucleotides read TGCGCCAGCAGCTCAGTGGGGCTGAACACTGAAGCTTTCTTT.

The chain is built from TRBV7-3 and TRBJ2-2; TRBD2 matches 13 bases. The CDR3 contains 15 residues. Trimming removed 5 bases from V and 5 bases from J; junction bases left unmatched: 2. Per the germline V gene, CDR1 is SGHTA and CDR2 is FQGTGA. The CDR3 nucleotides are TGTGCCAGCAGCGCGGGACTAGCGGGGACCGGGGAGCTGTTTTTT. Residues: CASSAGLAGTGELFF.

J is TRBJ2-1 and V is TRBV7-3; the match to TRBD1 covers 9 bases. This CDR3 has 16 amino acids. The V and J ends lost 5 bases and 2 bases, in that order; junction bases with no gene match: 7. The germline V gene has CDR1 SGHTA and CDR2 FQGTGA. The CDR3 DNA reads TGTGCCAGCAGCCTCCACAGGGGGCAAACCTACAATGAGCAGTTCTTC. It codes for CASSLHRGQTYNEQFF.

Worth noting for this clone: Other DNA sequences in this sample translate to the same CDR3. The V and J genes are TRBV29-1 and TRBJ1-1; D gene uncertain. This CDR3 spans 11 amino acids. Trimming removed 7 bases from V and 6 bases from J, with 12 bases in between. Germline V gives CDR1 SQVTM, CDR2 ANQGSEA. The CDR3 DNA follows: TGCAGCGCGGTGAGGGAGGCTGAAGCTTTCTTT. This codes for CSAVREAEAFF.

The chain carries TRBV4-1 and TRBJ1-5, with D perhaps TRBD1 (6 bases). CDR1 MGHRA and CDR2 YSYEKL come from the germline V gene. V was cut by 4 bases and J by 4 bases, with 20 bases left in between. This CDR3 is 17 amino acids long. The CDR3 region has the DNA TGCGCCAGCAGCCGCCAGGGGTTAGTCCTACGAAATCAGCCCCAGCATTTT. Amino acids: CASSRQGLVLRNQPQHF.

The chain employs TRBV15 and TRBJ2-7; a weak D match, TRBD1 (5 bases). Germline CDR1 reads LNHNV; CDR2 reads YYDKDF (reference sequence). Trimming took off 0 bases at V and 5 bases at J, with 14 bases between the two ends. This CDR3 contains 15 residues. As DNA, the CDR3 is TGTGCCACCAGCAGAGATAGGCCAGGGATGAACGAGCAGTACTTC. Translation gives CATSRDRPGMNEQYF.

The chain employs TRBV11-2 and TRBJ1-2; 10 bases line up with TRBD1. Trimming took 3 bases from V and 4 from J; bases not matched to a gene: 8. Germline CDR1 is SGHAT and CDR2 is FQNNGV. CDR3 length equals 16 residues. CDR3 in DNA: TGTGCCAGCAGCTTTCTCGCGGGACAGGGGCCCTATGGCTACACCTTC. Its translation: CASSFLAGQGPYGYTF.

This chain connects TRBV18 to TRBJ2-7; 10 bases fit TRBD2. From germline, CDR1 is KGHSH and CDR2 LQKENI. This CDR3 is 14 amino acids long. V lost 6 bases to trimming and J lost 4 bases; unmatched junction nucleotides: 6. CDR3 coding DNA: TGTGCCAGCTCGCCCAGCGGGAGGGTATACGAGCAGTACTTC. This gives the protein CASSPSGRVYEQYF.

The chain recombines TRBV11-2 with TRBJ1-1; TRBD1 agrees at 8 bases. This CDR3 is built from 17 residues. Trimming removed 5 bases from V and 0 bases from J; junction bases left unmatched: 11. Per germline, CDR1 SGHAT and CDR2 FQNNGV. CDR3 nucleotide sequence: TGTGCCAGCAGCCCCCACTCCGGACAGGGCTTGAACACTGAAGCTTTCTTT. It codes for CASSPHSGQGLNTEAFF.

The DNA of the CDR3 is TGTGCCAGCAGCGGCCGGGACAGTGCCTACGAGCAGTACTTC. The encoded protein is CASSGRDSAYEQYF. The J gene is TRBJ2-7, the V gene TRBV6-5, with 7 positions matching TRBD1. V lost 6 bases, J lost 2 bases, and 7 bases stayed unmatched. The CDR3 consists of 14 residues. The V gene's germline CDR1 is MNHEY and CDR2 SVGAGI.

The gene calls are TRBV5-4 and TRBJ2-3; D possibly corresponds to TRBD1 (6 bases). Germline lookup yields CDR1 SGHNT and CDR2 YYREEE (reference sequence). This CDR3 region has 16 residues. The germline V and J ends were trimmed by 4 bases and 5 bases, with 20 bases remaining between them. The CDR3 coding sequence is TGTGCCAGCAGCACTCTTGGGGCAGGGGAGCAAGATACGCAGTATTTT. Protein sequence: CASSTLGAGEQDTQYF.

This chain uses TRBV19 with TRBJ2-3; 11 bases fit TRBD2. Germline V CDR1 and CDR2: LNHDA, SQIVND (reference sequence). The CDR3 has 14 residues. The V gene end was trimmed by 8 bases and the J gene end by 3 bases; junction bases not matched to a gene: 4. CDR3 residues: CASQVAGGTDTQYF. The DNA for the CDR3 is TGTGCCAGTCAAGTAGCGGGGGGGACAGATACGCAGTATTTT.

The genes are TRBV7-9 and TRBJ2-3, with a possible D match to TRBD2 (5 bases). The V gene's germline CDR1 is SEHNR and CDR2 FQNEAQ (reference sequence). The V end lost 5 bases, the J end lost 1 base, and 13 bases lay between the germline ends. This CDR3 is built from 15 residues. The CDR3 sequence is CASSPTTTGTDTQYF. The CDR3 DNA follows: TGTGCCAGCAGCCCGACGACTACCGGCACAGATACGCAGTATTTT.

CDR3 protein: CASSLSFISVSYGYTF. In DNA, the CDR3 is TGTGCCAGCAGTTTATCTTTCATAAGTGTTAGCTATGGCTACACCTTC. The chain employs TRBV6-5 and TRBJ1-2; D uncertain. Trimming shortened V by 4 bases and J by 4 bases, and 19 bases separated the two germline ends. This CDR3 is built from 16 residues. Germline CDR1 and CDR2: MNHEY and SVGAGI.

This clone appeared a single time. The chain combines TRBV6-6 with TRBJ2-5, with D tentatively TRBD2 (6 bases). CDR3 length equals 15 residues. The V and J ends lost 5 bases and 5 bases respectively, with 18 bases between them. Germline V CDR1 and CDR2: MNHNY, SVGAGI (reference sequence). This CDR3 is CASSPPGSRKETQYF. The CDR3 DNA reads as TGTGCCAGCAGTCCCCCCGGGAGTCGGAAGGAGACCCAGTACTTC.

The chain couples TRBV7-9 to TRBJ2-5, with D perhaps TRBD1 (6 bases). The CDR3 length is 15 residues. V lost 4 bases and J 1 base, leaving 13 bases between the germline ends. Germline CDR1 reads SEHNR; CDR2 reads FQNEAQ (reference sequence). The CDR3 DNA sequence: TGTGCCAGCAGCTCCCTGAGACAGGCCCAAGAGACCCAGTACTTC. Amino acid sequence: CASSSLRQAQETQYF.

The chain couples TRBV11-3 to TRBJ1-1, with a weak D call TRBD1 (5 bases). Per the germline V gene, CDR1 is SGHNT and CDR2 is YENEEA. This CDR3 is 16 amino acids long. Trimming took off 1 base at V and 1 base at J, with 13 bases between the two ends. The CDR3 sequence: CASSLGWTRGNTEAFF. The CDR3 DNA follows: TGTGCCAGCAGCTTAGGATGGACAAGAGGGAACACTGAAGCTTTCTTT.

The chain links TRBV5-1 to TRBJ2-7, with a weak D call TRBD2 (6 bases). In germline, CDR1 is SGHRS, CDR2 YFSETQ. V lost 0 bases and J lost 0, with 16 bases in between. The length of the CDR3 is 17 residues. The CDR3 spells CASSLGVLARSSYEQYF. CDR3 bases: TGCGCCAGCAGCTTGGGGGTACTAGCCCGAAGCTCCTACGAGCAGTACTTC.

The V gene is TRBV27, the J gene TRBJ2-5; perhaps TRBD1 as D (6 bases). Germline V gene lookup returns CDR1 MNHEY and CDR2 SMNVEV (reference sequence). Trimming removed 5 bases from V and 5 bases from J, with 18 bases in between. The CDR3 covers 15 residues. Here the CDR3 DNA reads TGTGCCAGCAGTCACCGCATCAGGGGTTCGGAGACCCAGTACTTC. It encodes CASSHRIRGSETQYF.

The J gene is TRBJ2-7, the V gene TRBV4-1; the D is unclear. This CDR3 contains 13 residues. V was trimmed by 1 base and J by 7 bases, leaving 11 bases between them. Germline loops: CDR1 MGHRA, CDR2 YSYEKL. CDR3 DNA sequence: TGCGCCAGCAGCCAAGGTCCCTTATCGGAGCAGTACTTC. This sequence encodes CASSQGPLSEQYF.